This T cell receptor (beta chain) was found in a study of T-cell memory formation after mild COVID-19 (dated by TCRdb to about 2021). Context from the whole study: Most TCR sequence clusters were specific to one of the two donors. Longitudinal TCRalpha and TCRbeta repertoire sequencing tracked T-cell clones expanding and contracting after mild COVID-19 in a couple of donors. Two young, previously healthy adult volunteers made up the cohort, one male and one female. What the authors observed across the whole study: Whether the second-wave clones peaking on day 37 were SARS-CoV-2 specific was not confirmed. Some responding clones were detected in pre-infection memory, suggesting pre-existing cross-reactive memory T cells joined the SARS-CoV-2 response. From day 15 to 85, contracting clones showed balanced CD4/CD8 phenotypes, whereas a second wave of clones that expanded from day 15 to 37 leaned towards CD4+. Contracting CD4+ clones were found mainly in CM and EM memory subsets, while CD8+ clones were enriched in EMRA. Only a couple of mild cases were covered by the study, and larger cohorts that include severe cases with pre-infection samples were considered necessary.

Ficoll-Paque density gradient centrifugation was used to isolate PBMCs. CDR1 and CDR2, looked up from the germline V gene (reference sequence), are DFQATT and SNEGSKA. V is pruned by 7 bases and J by 4 bases, leaving 17 bases of the junction without a gene match. The CDR3 covers 17 residues, taking in both the cysteine and the phenylalanine. Only the CDR3 portion is preserved as DNA: 51 bases, with reading frame beginning at the first base. TCRdb lists the instrument as Illumina NovaSeq 6000. Using 5'RACE with constant-segment primers, TCRalpha and TCRbeta cDNA libraries were constructed, with sample barcodes and unique molecular identifiers added in the process. RNA was extracted from every sample with Trizol reagent. Amplification of the libraries took two PCR steps, and the second step added a second sample barcode plus Illumina TruSeq adapters. Libraries were sequenced on an Illumina NovaSeq with 2 x 150 bp paired-end reads. Per the original workflow: Reads were demultiplexed and collapsed into UMI-guided consensus sequences with migec v1.2.7. Using mixcr v2.1.11, UMI consensuses were aligned to TRA and TRB V and J templates and then assembled into clonotypes. A clonotype was counted as expanded or contracted only when both edgeR and NoisET called the clonotype significant, with the noise models trained on biological replicates. For edgeR calls, the cutoffs were a false discovery rate-adjusted p below 0.01 and a log2 fold-change threshold of 1. As an exploratory analysis of dynamics, PCA with hierarchical clustering was applied to max-normalized trajectories of the 1000 most abundant clonotypes. Each responding clone was given a CD4 or CD8 phenotype based on the CD4+ and CD8+ repertoires, which had been sequenced separately. In-frame beta chains were kept once TCRdb had trimmed the public reads at Q25 with fastp and called clones with MiXCR. Each CDR3 protein appears once, grouped with its most common genes and DNA. The V and J calls shown here were made by TCRdb, not taken from the authors' results. Within this sample are 550,000 to 650,000 distinct CDR3 sequences, with about 18% of them counted one time only. The ten most abundant clones make up approximately 8.1% of the sample.

Comments on this clonotype: The clone's antigen remains unknown. There are no base qualities to consult, and no much larger clone falls within one base.

The chain was built from TRBV20-1 and TRBJ2-1; 9 junctional bases match TRBD2. The sequencing input was PBMCs or a T cell subset sorted from them (not recorded which). This receptor was identified in an adult woman who had mild COVID-19 (a few samples of this study predate the infection). The sample titles of this study are shuffled in the database, so cell type and time point are left out; the donor was told from shared clones. The CDR3 region has the sequence CSVRAALAGALYNEQFF. The DNA reads TGCAGTGTCAGGGCGGCCTTAGCGGGGGCCCTTTACAATGAGCAGTTCTTC.